A selection of T cell receptor beta chains follows, all from one sample in a study of T-cell reconstitution after alpha-beta-depleted transplantation in children. TCRdb reprocessed the PCR reads via MiXCR and lists one record per CDR3 protein. The sample contains roughly 120,000 distinct CDR3 sequences, more than 20% of which appear only once. This specimen consisted of PBMCs, mostly from graft donor cells, obtained 180 days after TCRalphabeta/CD19-depleted stem cell transplant. These receptors were collected from a male patient aged 2 to 10 who had a stem cell transplant for chronic granulomatous disease, so the T cells may come from the graft donor. Each CDR3 is given with its conserved first and last residue. D genes are given only for firm matches. Part of the rows lack a size; the others show once, few, many or a class for expanded clones.

cdr3_nt: TGTGCCAGCAGTTTATTAGGCAGGGAAGGATCTTACGAGCAGTACTTC; cdr3_aa: CASSLLGREGSYEQYF; clone_size: .; d_call: .; v_call: TRBV28; j_call: TRBJ2-7
cdr3_nt: TGTGCCAGCAGTTTAAAGAGTCTGCCCCAGCATTTT; cdr3_aa: CASSLKSLPQHF; clone_size: .; d_call: .; v_call: TRBV12-3/TRBV12-4; j_call: TRBJ1-5
cdr3_nt: TGTGCCAGCAGCCCAATCAGGACAGGGGTAAACAATGAGCAGTTCTTC; cdr3_aa: CASSPIRTGVNNEQFF; clone_size: many; d_call: TRBD1; v_call: TRBV7-7; j_call: TRBJ2-1
cdr3_nt: TGTGCTAGTGGTTTCGGGCAGACTAACAGTGAAGCTTTCTTT; cdr3_aa: CASGFGQTNSEAFF; clone_size: .; d_call: .; v_call: TRBV12-5; j_call: TRBJ1-1
cdr3_nt: TGCGCCAGCAGCCAAGAGACAGGGGGTAACTATGGCTACACCTTC; cdr3_aa: CASSQETGGNYGYTF; clone_size: .; d_call: TRBD1; v_call: TRBV4-3; j_call: TRBJ1-2
cdr3_nt: TGTGCCAGCAGTGCCGACAGGGGGAGGAATCAGCCCCAGCATTTT; cdr3_aa: CASSADRGRNQPQHF; clone_size: .; d_call: TRBD1; v_call: TRBV12-3/TRBV12-4; j_call: TRBJ1-5
cdr3_nt: TGTGCCAGCAGAGAAGGGACTTCTAGCACAGATACGCAGTATTTT; cdr3_aa: CASREGTSSTDTQYF; clone_size: .; d_call: .; v_call: TRBV7-3; j_call: TRBJ2-3
cdr3_nt: TGTGCCAGCAGTTCCCTGGGACAGTACTATGGCTACACCTTC; cdr3_aa: CASSSLGQYYGYTF; clone_size: many; d_call: TRBD1; v_call: TRBV27; j_call: TRBJ1-2
cdr3_nt: TGTGCCAGCAGGGGGGACCCTCCAGGTCAGCCCCAGCATTTT; cdr3_aa: CASRGDPPGQPQHF; clone_size: .; d_call: .; v_call: TRBV12-3/TRBV12-4; j_call: TRBJ1-5
cdr3_nt: TGTGCCACCAGCAGAGACTATGGCTACACCTTC; cdr3_aa: CATSRDYGYTF; clone_size: once; d_call: .; v_call: TRBV15; j_call: TRBJ1-2
cdr3_nt: TGTGCCAGCAGCCGCAACAGGGAGGGAAATGAGCAGTTCTTC; cdr3_aa: CASSRNREGNEQFF; clone_size: .; d_call: .; v_call: TRBV6-2/TRBV6-3; j_call: TRBJ2-1
cdr3_nt: TGTGCCAGCAGTGAATTGGGGGCGTCGGGAGATCAGCCCCAGCATTTT; cdr3_aa: CASSELGASGDQPQHF; clone_size: many; d_call: .; v_call: TRBV2; j_call: TRBJ1-5
cdr3_nt: TGTGCCAGCAGCACCTTGTCGGACACTGAAGCTTTCTTT; cdr3_aa: CASSTLSDTEAFF; clone_size: many; d_call: .; v_call: TRBV9; j_call: TRBJ1-1
cdr3_nt: TGTGCCAGCAGTTACAGGGGGGTGTTGTCTGGGGCCAACGTCCTGACTTTC; cdr3_aa: CASSYRGVLSGANVLTF; clone_size: .; d_call: .; v_call: TRBV6-5; j_call: TRBJ2-6
cdr3_nt: TGTGCCAGCAGTAACCCGGGACACCCGAACACTGAAGCTTTCTTT; cdr3_aa: CASSNPGHPNTEAFF; clone_size: .; d_call: .; v_call: TRBV12-3/TRBV12-4; j_call: TRBJ1-1
cdr3_nt: TGTGCCACCTCCAACCTATCGGATACGCAGTATTTT; cdr3_aa: CATSNLSDTQYF; clone_size: once; d_call: .; v_call: TRBV24-1; j_call: TRBJ2-3
cdr3_nt: TGTGCCAGCAGTGATCGACTTCAGGGGAAGGGGGCCAACGTCCTGACTTTC; cdr3_aa: CASSDRLQGKGANVLTF; clone_size: few; d_call: .; v_call: TRBV12-3/TRBV12-4; j_call: TRBJ2-6
cdr3_nt: TGCAGTGCTAGAGGGGGAAACATTCAGTACTTC; cdr3_aa: CSARGGNIQYF; clone_size: few; d_call: .; v_call: TRBV20-1; j_call: TRBJ2-4